In this sample, the clone carrying this TCR beta chain turned up a few times. Its target is unknown. This sample is drawn from a study of HIV-infected patients and healthy controls. Alpha and beta constant-region primers primed reverse transcription of around 550 ng RNA. Alpha and beta chain libraries were made separately by chain-specific third strand synthesis with multiplexing indices. One primer pair amplified all rearrangements per chain; each cDNA got molecular barcodes. Each molecule carried a 12-nucleotide identifier made of two joined random hexamers added before amplification. TCRdb re-called the 5' RACE reads with MiXCR, one entry per CDR3 protein. The table lists about 16,000 distinct CDR3 sequences, roughly 9% of them singletons, with 4% to 6% in the top ten. The repertoire came from unfractionated whole blood and reflected all unsorted peripheral T cells. Notes on the study in general: Unequal distinct sequence numbers between patients and controls complicated comparisons. During therapy, HIV-associated CDR3s fell significantly in frequency, while CMV-associated CDR3s did not change significantly.

The sequence derives from an adult in good health. Sequencing was done on a sample of blood.

CDR3 residues: CSVENSVSYEQYF. The CDR3 nucleotides are TGCAGCGTTGAAAACAGTGTTTCCTACGAGCAGTACTTC. This chain links TRBV29-1 with TRBJ2-7; the D is unclear. The germline V gene has CDR1 SQVTM and CDR2 ANQGSEA. The ends were cut back, 2 bases at V and 1 base at J, with 9 bases in the middle. The CDR3 runs 13 residues.